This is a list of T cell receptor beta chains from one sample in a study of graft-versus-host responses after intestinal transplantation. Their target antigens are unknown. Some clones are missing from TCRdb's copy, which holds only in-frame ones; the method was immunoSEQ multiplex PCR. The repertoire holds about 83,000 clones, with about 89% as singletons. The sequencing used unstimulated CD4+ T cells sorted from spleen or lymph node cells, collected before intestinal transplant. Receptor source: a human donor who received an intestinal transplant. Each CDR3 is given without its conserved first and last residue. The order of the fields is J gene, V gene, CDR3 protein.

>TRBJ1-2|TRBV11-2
ASSPVFDRSVNYGYT
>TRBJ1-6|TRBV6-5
ASSYGSGQGNSPLH
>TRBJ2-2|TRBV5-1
ASSKAGGSGTGELF
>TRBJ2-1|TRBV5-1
ASSRGAVGNEQF
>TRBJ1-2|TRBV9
ASSVGPPRLGYGYT
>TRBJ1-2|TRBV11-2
ASSPGGRRMGYT
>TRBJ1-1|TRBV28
ASTLLDSKAF
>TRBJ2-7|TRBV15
ATSRVFGADRSYEQY
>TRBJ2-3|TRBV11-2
ASSMGQVGTDTQY
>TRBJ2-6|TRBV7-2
ASSPRVVGSGANVLT
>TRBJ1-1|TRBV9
ASSLKGGDPEAF
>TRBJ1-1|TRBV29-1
SGIGLSNTEAF
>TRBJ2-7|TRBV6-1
ASTHLSPYEQY
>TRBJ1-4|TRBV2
ASRVSNEKLF
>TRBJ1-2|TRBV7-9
ASSLGGEGGYT
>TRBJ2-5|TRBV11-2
ASSPRDRGNSETQY
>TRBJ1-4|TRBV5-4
ASSLDGTGKLF
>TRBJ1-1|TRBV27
ASSSPLRQGGLRAEAF
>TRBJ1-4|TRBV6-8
ASSYGGGEKLF
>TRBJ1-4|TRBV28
ASSPLVPGRGEKLF
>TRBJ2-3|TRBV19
ASSSRSLPHTQY
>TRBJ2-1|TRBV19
ASSIAGVHEQF
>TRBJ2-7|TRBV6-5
ASSLGGILINEQY
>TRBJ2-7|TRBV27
ASSFLGRNEQY
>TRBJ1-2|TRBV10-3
AIQGGSSYGYT
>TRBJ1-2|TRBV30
AWSETAGYT
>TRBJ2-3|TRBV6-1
ASSERVRPGSRDTQY
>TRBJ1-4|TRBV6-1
ASSARGAREKLF
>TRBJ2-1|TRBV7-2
ASSLVGTSGSNEQF
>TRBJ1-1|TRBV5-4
ATSQTGPSMNTEAF
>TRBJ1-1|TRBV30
AWSVRGTVNTEAF
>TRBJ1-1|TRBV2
ASSLDRNTEAF
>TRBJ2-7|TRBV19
ASSPRASYEQY
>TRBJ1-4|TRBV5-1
ASSLQGAEKLF
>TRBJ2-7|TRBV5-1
ASSLQGVSPYEQY
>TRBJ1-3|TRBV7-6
ASSLEAGGNTIY
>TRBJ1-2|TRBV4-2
ASSQDPGQGLSGYT
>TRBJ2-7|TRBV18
ASSPGTSGTEQY
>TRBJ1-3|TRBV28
ASSPDARTVGNTIY
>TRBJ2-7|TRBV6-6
ASSYLGQEAYEQY
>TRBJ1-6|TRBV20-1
SARQNSPLH
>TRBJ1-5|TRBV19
ASSILGDQPQH
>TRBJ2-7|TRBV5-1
ASSLGGLRDEQY
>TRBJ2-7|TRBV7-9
ASSLANRGDEQY
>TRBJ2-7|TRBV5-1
ASSSDRGVEQY
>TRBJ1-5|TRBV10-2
ASSERTYSNQPQH
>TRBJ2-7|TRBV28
ASTPSQGKNSYEQY